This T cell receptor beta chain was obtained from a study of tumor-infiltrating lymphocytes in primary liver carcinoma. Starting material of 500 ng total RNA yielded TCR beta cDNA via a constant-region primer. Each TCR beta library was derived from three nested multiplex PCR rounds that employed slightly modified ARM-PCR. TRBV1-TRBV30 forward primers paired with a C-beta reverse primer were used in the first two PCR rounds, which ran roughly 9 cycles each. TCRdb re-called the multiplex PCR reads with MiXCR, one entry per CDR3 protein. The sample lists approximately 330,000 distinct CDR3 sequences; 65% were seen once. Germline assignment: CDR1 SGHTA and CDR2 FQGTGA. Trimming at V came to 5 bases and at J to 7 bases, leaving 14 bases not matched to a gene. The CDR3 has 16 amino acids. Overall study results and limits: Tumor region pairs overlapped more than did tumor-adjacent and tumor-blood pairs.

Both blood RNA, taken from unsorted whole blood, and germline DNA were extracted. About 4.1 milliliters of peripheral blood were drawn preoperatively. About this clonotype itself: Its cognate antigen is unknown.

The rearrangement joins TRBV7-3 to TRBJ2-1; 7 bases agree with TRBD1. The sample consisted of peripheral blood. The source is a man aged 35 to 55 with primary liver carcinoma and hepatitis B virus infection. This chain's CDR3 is CASSLLGPGGPNEQFF. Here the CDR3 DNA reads TGTGCCAGCAGCCTACTTGGGCCAGGGGGACCAAATGAGCAGTTCTTC.